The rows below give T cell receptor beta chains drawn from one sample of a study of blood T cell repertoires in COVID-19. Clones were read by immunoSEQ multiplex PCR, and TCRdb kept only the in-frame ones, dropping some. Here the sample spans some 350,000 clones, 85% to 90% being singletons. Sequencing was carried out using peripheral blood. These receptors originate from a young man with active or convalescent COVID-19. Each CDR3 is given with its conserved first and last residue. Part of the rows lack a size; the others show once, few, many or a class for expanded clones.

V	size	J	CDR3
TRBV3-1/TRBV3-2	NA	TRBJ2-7	CASSQSPLAGLSEQYF
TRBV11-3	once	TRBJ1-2	CASSNVPGGQPYGYTF
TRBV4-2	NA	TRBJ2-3	CASSQEPRGARSTDTQYF
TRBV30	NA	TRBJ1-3	CAWTGGVGNTIYF
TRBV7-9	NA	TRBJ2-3	CASSDRTSGATDTQYF
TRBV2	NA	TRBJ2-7	CASSRDRGWREQYF
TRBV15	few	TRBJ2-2	CATSSGSGGTAGELFF
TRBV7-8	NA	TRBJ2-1	CASSRGGTGSWLAGLGEQFF
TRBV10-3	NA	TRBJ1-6	CAIRSTRGEDNSPLHF
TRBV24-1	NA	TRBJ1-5	CATSDAMTGYNQPQHF
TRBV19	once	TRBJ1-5	CASSLRQGNQHF
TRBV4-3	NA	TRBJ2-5	CASSQDRSTVLWTQYF
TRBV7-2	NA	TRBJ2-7	CASSLGLAGAYEQYF
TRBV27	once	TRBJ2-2	CASSFRDRVGGELFF
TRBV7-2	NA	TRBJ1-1	CASSSTGWGYTEAFF
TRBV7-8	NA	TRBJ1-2	CASSPIFRAAYGYTF
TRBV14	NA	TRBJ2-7	CASSPPRGTGVYEQYF
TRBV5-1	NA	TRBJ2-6	CASSPGQGEPGANVLTF
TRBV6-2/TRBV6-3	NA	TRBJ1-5	CASSFGTPNQPQHF
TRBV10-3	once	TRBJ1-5	CAISEAGNSNQPQHF
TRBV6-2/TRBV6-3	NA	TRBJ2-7	CASSKQDRSSYEQYF
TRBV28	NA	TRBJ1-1	CASIPRRLRTEAFF
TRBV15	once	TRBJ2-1	CATSRAGGLSNEQFF
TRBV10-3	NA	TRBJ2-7	CAISQTDTGKTYEQYF
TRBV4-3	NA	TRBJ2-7	CASSQDQGSYYEQYF
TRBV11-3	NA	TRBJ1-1	CASSPQGYGEAFF